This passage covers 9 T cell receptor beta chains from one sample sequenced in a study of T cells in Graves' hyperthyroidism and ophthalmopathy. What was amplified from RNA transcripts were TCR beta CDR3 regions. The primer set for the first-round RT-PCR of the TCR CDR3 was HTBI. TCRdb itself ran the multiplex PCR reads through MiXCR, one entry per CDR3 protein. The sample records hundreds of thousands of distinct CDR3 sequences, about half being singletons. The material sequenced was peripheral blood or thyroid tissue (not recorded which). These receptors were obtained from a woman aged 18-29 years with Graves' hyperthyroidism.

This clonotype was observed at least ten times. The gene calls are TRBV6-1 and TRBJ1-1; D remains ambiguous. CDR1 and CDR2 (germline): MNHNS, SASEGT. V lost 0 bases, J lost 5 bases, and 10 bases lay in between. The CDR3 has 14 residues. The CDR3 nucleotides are TGTGCCAGCAGTGAAGCAACGGAACAGACTGAAGCTTTCTTT. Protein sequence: CASSEATEQTEAFF.

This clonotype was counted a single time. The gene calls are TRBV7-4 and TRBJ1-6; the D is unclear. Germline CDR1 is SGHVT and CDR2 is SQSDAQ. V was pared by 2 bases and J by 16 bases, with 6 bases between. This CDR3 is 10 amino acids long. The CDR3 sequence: CASSLPGLHF. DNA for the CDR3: TGTGCCAGCAGCTTACCGGGTCTCCACTTT.

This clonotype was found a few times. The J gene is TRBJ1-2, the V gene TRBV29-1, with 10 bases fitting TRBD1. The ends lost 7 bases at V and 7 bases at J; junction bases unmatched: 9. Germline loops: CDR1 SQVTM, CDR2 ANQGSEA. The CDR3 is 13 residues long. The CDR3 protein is CSAAGTGDGGYTF. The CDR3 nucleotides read TGCAGCGCAGCCGGGACAGGGGATGGTGGCTACACCTTC.

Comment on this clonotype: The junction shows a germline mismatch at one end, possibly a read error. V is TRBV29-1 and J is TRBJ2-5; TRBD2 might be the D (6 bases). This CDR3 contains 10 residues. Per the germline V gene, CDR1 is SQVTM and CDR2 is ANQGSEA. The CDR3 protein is CSAQIRENDF. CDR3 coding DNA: TGCAGCGCCCAAATACGGGAGAACGACTTC. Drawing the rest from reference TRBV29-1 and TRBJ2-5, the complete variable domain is SAVISQKPSRDICQRGTSLTIQCQVDSQVTMMFWYRQQPGQSLTLIATANQGSEATYESGFVIDKFPISRPNLTFSTLTVSNMSPEDSSIYLCSAQIRENDFGPGTRLLVL.

CDR3: CASSHGGAGGYTF. DNA for the CDR3: TGTGCCAGCAGCCACGGGGGGGCAGGTGGCTACACCTTC. The J gene is TRBJ1-2, the V gene TRBV14, with D perhaps matching TRBD1 (6 bases). The germline V gene encodes CDR1 SGHDN and CDR2 FVKESK. This CDR3 has 13 residues. Trimming left V 3 bases short and J 7 bases short, with 12 bases between.

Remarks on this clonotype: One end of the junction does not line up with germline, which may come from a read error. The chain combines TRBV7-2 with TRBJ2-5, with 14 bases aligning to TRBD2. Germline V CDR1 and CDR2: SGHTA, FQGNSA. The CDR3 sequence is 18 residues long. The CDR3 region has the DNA TGCGCCAGCAGCCAAGAGCGACTAGCGGGAGGGCCAGGGGAGACCCAGTACTTC. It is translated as CASSQERLAGGPGETQYF.

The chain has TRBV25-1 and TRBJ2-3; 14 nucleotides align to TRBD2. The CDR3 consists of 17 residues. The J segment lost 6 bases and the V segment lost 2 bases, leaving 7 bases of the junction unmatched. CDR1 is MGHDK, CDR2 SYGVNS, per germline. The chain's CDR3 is CASSEPAGLAGEDTQYF. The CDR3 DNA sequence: TGTGCCAGCAGTGAACCGGCGGGACTAGCGGGGGAGGATACGCAGTATTTT.

CDR3 region: CASSQAAGSNYGYTF. CDR3 DNA sequence: TGTGCCAGCAGCCAGGCGGCAGGGAGTAACTATGGCTACACCTTC. The chain joins TRBV7-2 to TRBJ1-2, with D perhaps matching TRBD1 (5 bases). Deletions cut 5 bases from V and 1 base from J, with 14 bases between. CDR1 SGHTA and CDR2 FQGNSA come from the germline V gene. This CDR3 has 15 residues.

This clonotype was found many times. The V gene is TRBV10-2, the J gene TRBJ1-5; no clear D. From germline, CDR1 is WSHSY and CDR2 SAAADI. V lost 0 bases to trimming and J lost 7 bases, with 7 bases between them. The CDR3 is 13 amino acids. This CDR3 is CASSESLGQPQHF. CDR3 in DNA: TGCGCCAGCAGTGAGTCGCTGGGACAGCCCCAGCATTTT.